This section outlines one TCR beta chain sequence together with its context. The protocol was immunoSEQ multiplex PCR, while the TCRdb copy is restricted to in-frame clones and leaves out a portion. The repertoire has fewer than 25,000 clones, roughly 91% of them found once; the top ten carry less than 3.5%. This sample is part of a study of blood T cell repertoires in COVID-19. The junction had 0 bases not matched to a gene; V was cut back by 2 bases and J by 3 bases. CDR3 length equals 15 residues. From germline, CDR1 is KGHSH and CDR2 LQKENI. The receptor was isolated from a man between 65 and 85 years old with acute or convalescent COVID-19. The chain has TRBV18 and TRBJ2-2, with TRBD2 matching 10 bases. Input material: peripheral blood. CDR3 region: CASSPGLADTGELFF. The CDR3 DNA sequence: TGTGCCAGCTCACCAGGACTAGCGGACACCGGGGAGCTGTTTTTT.